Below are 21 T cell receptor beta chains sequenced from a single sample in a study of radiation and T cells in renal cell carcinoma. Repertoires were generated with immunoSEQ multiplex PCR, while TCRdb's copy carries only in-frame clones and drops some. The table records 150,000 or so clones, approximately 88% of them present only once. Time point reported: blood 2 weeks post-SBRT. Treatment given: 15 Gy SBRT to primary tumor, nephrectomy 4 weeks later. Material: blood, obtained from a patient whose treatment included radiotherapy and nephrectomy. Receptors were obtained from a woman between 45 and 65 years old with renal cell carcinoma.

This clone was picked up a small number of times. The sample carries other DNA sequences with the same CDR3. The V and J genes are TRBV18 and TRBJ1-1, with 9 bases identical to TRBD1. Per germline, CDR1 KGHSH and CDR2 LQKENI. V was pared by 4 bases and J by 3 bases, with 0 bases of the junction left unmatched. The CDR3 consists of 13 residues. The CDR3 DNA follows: TGTGCCAGCTCACGACAGGGGGACACTGAAGCTTTCTTT. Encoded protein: CASSRQGDTEAFF.

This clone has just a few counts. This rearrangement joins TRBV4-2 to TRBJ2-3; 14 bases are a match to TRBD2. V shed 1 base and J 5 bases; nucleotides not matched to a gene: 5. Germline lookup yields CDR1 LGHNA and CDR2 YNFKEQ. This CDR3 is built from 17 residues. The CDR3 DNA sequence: TGTGCCAGCAGCCAAGGGACTAGCGGGGGGTTTGGAGATACGCAGTATTTT. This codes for CASSQGTSGGFGDTQYF.

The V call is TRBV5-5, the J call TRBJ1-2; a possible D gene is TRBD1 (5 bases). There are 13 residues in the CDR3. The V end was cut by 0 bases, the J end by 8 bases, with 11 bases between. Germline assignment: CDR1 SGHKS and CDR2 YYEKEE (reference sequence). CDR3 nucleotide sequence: TGTGCCAGCAGCTTGGCTGCAGGGTACGGCTACACCTTC. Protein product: CASSLAAGYGYTF.

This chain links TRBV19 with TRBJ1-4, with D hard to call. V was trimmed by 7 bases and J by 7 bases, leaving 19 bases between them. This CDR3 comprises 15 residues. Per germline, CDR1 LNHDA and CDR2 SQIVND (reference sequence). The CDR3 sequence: CASTSPGESTEKLFF. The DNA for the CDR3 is TGTGCCAGTACCTCACCGGGAGAAAGCACTGAAAAACTGTTTTTT.

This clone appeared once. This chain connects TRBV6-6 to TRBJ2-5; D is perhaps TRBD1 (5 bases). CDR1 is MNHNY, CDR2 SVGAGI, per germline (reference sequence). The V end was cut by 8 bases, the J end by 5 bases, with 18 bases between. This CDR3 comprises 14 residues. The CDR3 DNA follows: TGTGCCAGCCTAGGGGCCCAATTACAGGAGACCCAGTACTTC. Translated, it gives CASLGAQLQETQYF.

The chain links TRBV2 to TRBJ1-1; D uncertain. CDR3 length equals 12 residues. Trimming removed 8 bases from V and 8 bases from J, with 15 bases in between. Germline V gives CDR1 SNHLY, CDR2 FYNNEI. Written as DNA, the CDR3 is TGTGCCAGCTCCCGGCTGAATGGCGAAGCTTTCTTT. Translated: CASSRLNGEAFF.

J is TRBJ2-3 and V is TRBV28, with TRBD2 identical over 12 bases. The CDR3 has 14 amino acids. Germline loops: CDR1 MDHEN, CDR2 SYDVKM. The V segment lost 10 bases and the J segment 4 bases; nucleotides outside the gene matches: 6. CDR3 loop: CATLAGGPPDTQYF. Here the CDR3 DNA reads TGTGCCACGCTAGCGGGGGGGCCCCCAGATACGCAGTATTTT.

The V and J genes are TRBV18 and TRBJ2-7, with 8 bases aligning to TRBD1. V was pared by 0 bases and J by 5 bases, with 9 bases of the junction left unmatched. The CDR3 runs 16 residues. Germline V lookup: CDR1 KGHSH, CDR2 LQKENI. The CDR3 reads CASSPPRTGGINEQYF. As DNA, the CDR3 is TGTGCCAGCTCACCACCCCGAACAGGGGGGATCAACGAGCAGTACTTC. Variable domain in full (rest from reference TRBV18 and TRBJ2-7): NAGVMQNPRHLVRRRGQEARLRCSPMKGHSHVYWYRQLPEEGLKFMVYLQKENIIDESGMPKERFSAEFPKEGPSILRIQQVVRGDSAAYFCASSPPRTGGINEQYFGPGTRLTVT.

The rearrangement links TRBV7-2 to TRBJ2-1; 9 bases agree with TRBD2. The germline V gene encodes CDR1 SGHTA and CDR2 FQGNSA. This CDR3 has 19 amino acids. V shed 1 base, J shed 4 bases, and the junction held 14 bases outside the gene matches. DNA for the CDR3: TGTGCCAGCAGCTTAGTGGTTCTAGCGGGGTTGGGCAGGTACAATGAGCAGTTCTTC. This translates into CASSLVVLAGLGRYNEQFF.

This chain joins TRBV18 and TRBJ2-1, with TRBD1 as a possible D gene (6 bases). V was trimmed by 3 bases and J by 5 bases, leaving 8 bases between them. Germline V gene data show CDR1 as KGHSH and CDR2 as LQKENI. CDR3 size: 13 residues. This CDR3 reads CASSPRQDNEQFF. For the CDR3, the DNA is TGTGCCAGCTCACCCCGACAGGACAATGAGCAGTTCTTC.

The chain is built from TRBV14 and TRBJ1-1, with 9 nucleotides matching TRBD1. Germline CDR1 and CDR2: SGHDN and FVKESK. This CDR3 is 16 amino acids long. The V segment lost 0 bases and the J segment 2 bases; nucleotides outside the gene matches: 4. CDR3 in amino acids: CASSQDLGQGNTEAFF. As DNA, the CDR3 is TGTGCCAGCAGCCAAGATTTGGGACAGGGAAACACTGAAGCTTTCTTT.

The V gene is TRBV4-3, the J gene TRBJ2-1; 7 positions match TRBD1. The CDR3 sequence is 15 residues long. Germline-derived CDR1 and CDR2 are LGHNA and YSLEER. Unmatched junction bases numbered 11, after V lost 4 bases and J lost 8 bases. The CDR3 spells CASSPRGQPIDEQFF. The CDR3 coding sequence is TGCGCCAGCAGCCCCCGGGGACAGCCGATTGATGAGCAGTTCTTC.

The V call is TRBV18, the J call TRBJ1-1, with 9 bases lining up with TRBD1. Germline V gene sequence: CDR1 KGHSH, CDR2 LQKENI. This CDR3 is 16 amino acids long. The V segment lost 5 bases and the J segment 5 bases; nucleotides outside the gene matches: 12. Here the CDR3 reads CASSDQTGGVRTEAFF. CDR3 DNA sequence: TGTGCCAGCTCAGATCAGACAGGGGGGGTGAGGACTGAAGCTTTCTTT.

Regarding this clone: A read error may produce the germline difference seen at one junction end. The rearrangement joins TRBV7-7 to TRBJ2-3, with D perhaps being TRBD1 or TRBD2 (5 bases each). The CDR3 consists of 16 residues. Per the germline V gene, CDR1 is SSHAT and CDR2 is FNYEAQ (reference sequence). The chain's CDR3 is CASSPTPGRRTDTQYF. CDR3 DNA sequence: TGTGCTAGCAGCCCCACTCCGGGACGGCGAACAGATACGCAGTATTTT.

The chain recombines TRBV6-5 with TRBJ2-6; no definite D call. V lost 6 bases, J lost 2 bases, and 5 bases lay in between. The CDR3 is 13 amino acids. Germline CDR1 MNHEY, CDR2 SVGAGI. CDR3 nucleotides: TGTGCCAGCAGATATACTGGGGCCAACGTCCTGACTTTC. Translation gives CASRYTGANVLTF.

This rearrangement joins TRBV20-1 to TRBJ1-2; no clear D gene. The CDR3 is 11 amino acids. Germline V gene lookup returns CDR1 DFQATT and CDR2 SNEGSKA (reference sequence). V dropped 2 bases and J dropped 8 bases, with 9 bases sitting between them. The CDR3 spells CSARRQTGYTF. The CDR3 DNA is TGCAGTGCTAGACGGCAGACCGGCTACACCTTC.

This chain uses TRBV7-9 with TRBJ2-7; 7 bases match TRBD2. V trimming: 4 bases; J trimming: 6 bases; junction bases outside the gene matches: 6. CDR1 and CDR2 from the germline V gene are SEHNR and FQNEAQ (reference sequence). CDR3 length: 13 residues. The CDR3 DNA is TGTGCCAGCAGCTGGACTAGAAGTGGCGAGCAGTACTTC. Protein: CASSWTRSGEQYF.

CDR3 in DNA: TGTGCCAGCAGCTTGCTGGACAGCCAGTATGGCTACACCTTC. Protein: CASSLLDSQYGYTF. J is TRBJ1-2 and V is TRBV5-4, with D possibly matching TRBD1 (6 bases). This CDR3 comprises 14 residues. Germline V lookup: CDR1 SGHNT, CDR2 YYREEE (reference sequence). V was cut by 1 base and J by 5 bases, with 12 bases left in between.

The CDR3 protein is CASSEVRDSEAFF. The CDR3 DNA reads TGTGCCAGCAGTGAAGTTAGGGACTCTGAAGCTTTCTTT. The chain is built from TRBV25-1 and TRBJ1-1; TRBD1 is a possible D gene (5 bases). The length of the CDR3 is 13 residues. Germline CDR1 MGHDK, CDR2 SYGVNS. The ends were cut back, 2 bases at V and 6 bases at J, with 10 bases in the middle.

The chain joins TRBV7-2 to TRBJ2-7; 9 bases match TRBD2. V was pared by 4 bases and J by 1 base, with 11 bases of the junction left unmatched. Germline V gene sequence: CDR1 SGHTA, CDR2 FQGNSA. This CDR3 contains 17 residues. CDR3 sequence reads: CASSSLPSGVGSYEQYF. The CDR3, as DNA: TGTGCCAGCAGCTCCCTTCCTAGCGGGGTGGGGTCCTACGAGCAGTACTTC.

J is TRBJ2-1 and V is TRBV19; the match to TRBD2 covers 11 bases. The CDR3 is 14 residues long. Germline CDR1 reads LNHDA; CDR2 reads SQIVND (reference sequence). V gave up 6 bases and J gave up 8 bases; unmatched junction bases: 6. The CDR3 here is CASSYSGGADEQFF. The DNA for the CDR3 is TGTGCCAGTAGCTATAGCGGGGGGGCGGATGAGCAGTTCTTC.